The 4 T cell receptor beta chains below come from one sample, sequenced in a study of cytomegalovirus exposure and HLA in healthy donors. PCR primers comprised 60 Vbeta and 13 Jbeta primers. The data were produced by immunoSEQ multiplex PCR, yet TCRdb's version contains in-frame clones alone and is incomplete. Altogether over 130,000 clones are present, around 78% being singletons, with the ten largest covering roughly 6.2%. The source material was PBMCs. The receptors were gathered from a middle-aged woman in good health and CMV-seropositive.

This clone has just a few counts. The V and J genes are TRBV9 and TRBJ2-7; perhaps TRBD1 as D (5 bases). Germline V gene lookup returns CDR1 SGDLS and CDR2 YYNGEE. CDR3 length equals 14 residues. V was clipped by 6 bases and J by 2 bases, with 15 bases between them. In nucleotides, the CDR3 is TGTGCCAGCAACCCCCAGGGTCTTCCCTACGAGCAGTACTTC. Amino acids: CASNPQGLPYEQYF.

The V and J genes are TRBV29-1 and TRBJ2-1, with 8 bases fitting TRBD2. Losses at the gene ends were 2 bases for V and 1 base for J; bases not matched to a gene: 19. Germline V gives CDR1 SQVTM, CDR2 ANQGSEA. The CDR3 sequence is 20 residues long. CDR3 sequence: CSVEIGRFFGREGSYNEQFF. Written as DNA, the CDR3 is TGCAGCGTTGAAATAGGGCGGTTCTTTGGACGGGAGGGGTCCTACAATGAGCAGTTCTTC.

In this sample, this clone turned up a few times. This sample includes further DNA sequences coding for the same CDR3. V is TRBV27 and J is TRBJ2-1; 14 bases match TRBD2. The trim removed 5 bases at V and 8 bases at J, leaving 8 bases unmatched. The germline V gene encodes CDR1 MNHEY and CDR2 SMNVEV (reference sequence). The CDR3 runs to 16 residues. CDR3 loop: CASSPRLAGGSDEQFF. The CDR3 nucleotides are TGTGCCAGCAGTCCGAGACTAGCGGGAGGGTCGGATGAGCAGTTCTTC.

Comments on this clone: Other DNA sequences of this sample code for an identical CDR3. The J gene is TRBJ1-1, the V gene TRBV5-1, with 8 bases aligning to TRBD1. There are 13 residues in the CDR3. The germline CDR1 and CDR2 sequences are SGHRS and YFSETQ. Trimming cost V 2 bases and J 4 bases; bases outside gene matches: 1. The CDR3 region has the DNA TGCGCCAGCAGCTTAGACAGGGGCACTGAAGCTTTCTTT. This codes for CASSLDRGTEAFF.